Following are 30 T cell receptor beta chains from one sample sequenced in a study of radiation and T cells in renal cell carcinoma (dated by TCRdb to about 2020). What this sample's time point label stands for: blood 2 weeks post-SBRT. The sample's treatment or condition label, decoded: 15 Gy SBRT to primary tumor, nephrectomy 4 weeks later. Libraries came from the immunoSEQ multiplex PCR assay. What TCRdb holds here is the immuneACCESS table cut down to in-frame rearrangements. Part of the clones is not present; checked against another copy, under half of the missing clones reflect an unresolved V gene, and the others are unexplained. Counted in this sample were 100,000 to 150,000 clones; around 80% of them appeared once. 5.8% of the sample is held by the ten biggest clonotypes. The material sequenced was blood, taken from a patient whose treatment included radiotherapy and nephrectomy. These TCRs come from a man over 45 with renal cell carcinoma.

The rearrangement uses TRBV2 and TRBJ2-4; no definite D call. The CDR3 consists of 15 residues. V was shortened by 2 bases and J by 0 bases, with 8 bases between the two germline ends. CDR1 is SNHLY and CDR2 is FYNNEI in the germline V gene. The CDR3 reads CASSESAAAKNIQYF. CDR3 DNA: TGTGCCAGCAGTGAATCGGCCGCAGCCAAAAACATTCAGTACTTC.

The chain carries TRBV27 and TRBJ2-7, with D perhaps matching TRBD1 or TRBD2 (6 bases each). There are 14 residues in the CDR3. The V end was cut by 9 bases, the J end by 0 bases, with 15 bases between. Germline V gene lookup returns CDR1 MNHEY and CDR2 SMNVEV (reference sequence). The chain's CDR3 is CASSVGGSSYEQYF. The DNA of the CDR3 is TGTGCCAGTTCCGTAGGGGGGAGCTCCTACGAGCAGTACTTC.

The table lists this clone with a count of one. This chain uses TRBV6-1 with TRBJ2-2; weak D call: TRBD1 (6 bases). Between the trimmed V and J ends, which lost 2 bases and 4 bases, there was a span of 14 bases. Germline V gene sequence: CDR1 MNHNS, CDR2 SASEGT. The CDR3 loop spans 16 amino acids. The CDR3 DNA reads as TGTGCCAGCAGTGAAAGGGGCCAAGGGGGCACCGGGGAGCTGTTTTTT. It translates to CASSERGQGGTGELFF.

The rearrangement joins TRBV7-9 to TRBJ2-1; D is uncertain. Germline V gene data show CDR1 as SEHNR and CDR2 as FQNEAQ (reference sequence). V gave up 6 bases and J gave up 4 bases, with 10 bases separating them. This CDR3 has 13 amino acids. DNA of the CDR3: TGTGCCAGCAGTAATAGTGTGTACAATGAGCAGTTCTTC. It codes for CASSNSVYNEQFF.

The rearrangement uses TRBV15 and TRBJ2-5; the D gene is possibly TRBD1 (6 bases). V gave up 0 bases and J gave up 4 bases, with 12 bases separating them. The germline CDR1 and CDR2 sequences are LNHNV and YYDKDF (reference sequence). The CDR3 totals 15 residues. CDR3 sequence: CATSRDQGLAETQYF. The CDR3 bases are TGTGCCACCAGCAGAGATCAGGGGCTAGCAGAGACCCAGTACTTC.

The chain couples TRBV5-1 to TRBJ1-2; 10 bases match TRBD1. The CDR3 has 15 amino acids. Trimming removed 1 base from V and 7 bases from J; junction bases left unmatched: 7. Germline values: CDR1 SGHRS, CDR2 YFSETQ. The DNA of the CDR3 is TGCGCCAGCAGCTTGACGACAGGGGGCCCGGGTGGCTACACCTTC. It codes for CASSLTTGGPGGYTF.

The rearrangement uses TRBV19 and TRBJ1-2, with D uncertain. The CDR3 sequence is 13 residues long. From germline, CDR1 is LNHDA and CDR2 SQIVND (reference sequence). V lost 3 bases and J lost 7, with 12 bases in between. The DNA of the CDR3 is TGTGCCAGTAGTATGGCGAGGGCTGGTGGCTACACCTTC. Amino acids: CASSMARAGGYTF.

This clone was counted a single time. The chain is built from TRBV7-2 and TRBJ2-2; perhaps TRBD1 as D (5 bases). The length of the CDR3 is 14 residues. The germline CDR1 and CDR2 sequences are SGHTA and FQGNSA. The ends were cut back, 3 bases at V and 1 base at J, with 6 bases in the middle. The CDR3 reads CASSLGQNTGELFF. The CDR3 DNA follows: TGTGCCAGCAGCTTGGGGCAGAACACCGGGGAGCTGTTTTTT.

The J gene is TRBJ2-2, the V gene TRBV2; no reliable D call. CDR1 is SNHLY and CDR2 is FYNNEI in the germline V gene. Trimming pared 3 bases from V and 0 bases from J, leaving 5 bases between. This CDR3 contains 14 residues. The CDR3 region is CASSEFTNTGELFF. The DNA of the CDR3 is TGTGCCAGCAGTGAGTTTACGAACACCGGGGAGCTGTTTTTT. Variable domain in full (rest from reference TRBV2 and TRBJ2-2): EPEVTQTPSHQVTQMGQEVILRCVPISNHLYFYWYRQILGQKVEFLVSFYNNEISEKSEIFDDQFSVERPDGSNFTLKIRSTKLEDSAMYFCASSEFTNTGELFFGEGSRLTVL.

The CDR3 DNA follows: TGTGCCAGCAGTTACGGGCAGGGGGACAATGAGCAGTTCTTC. Protein: CASSYGQGDNEQFF. The chain has TRBV6-6 and TRBJ2-1, with 7 bases matching TRBD1. With 2 bases clipped from V and 5 bases from J, the junction kept 3 bases outside the gene matches. Germline V lookup: CDR1 MNHNY, CDR2 SVGAGI (reference sequence). The CDR3 length is 14 residues.

The J gene is TRBJ1-4, the V gene TRBV5-4; a weak D match, TRBD1 (5 bases). V lost 3 bases to trimming and J lost 3 bases, with 12 bases between them. This CDR3 spans 15 amino acids. Germline CDR1 is SGHNT and CDR2 is YYREEE (reference sequence). CDR3 in amino acids: CASSSKTDSNEKLFF. For the CDR3, the DNA is TGTGCCAGCAGCTCGAAGACAGATTCTAATGAAAAACTGTTTTTT.

DNA for the CDR3: TGTGCCTGGAGTGTTCCGGCAGGGAATCAGCCCCAGCATTTT. This gives the protein CAWSVPAGNQPQHF. The rearrangement uses TRBV30 and TRBJ1-5; D might be TRBD1 (5 bases). Germline V CDR1 and CDR2: GTSNPN, SVGIG (reference sequence). Trimming stripped 0 bases from V and 4 bases from J, with 10 bases between. The CDR3 has 14 amino acids.

This clone occurred once. The rearrangement joins TRBV5-1 to TRBJ2-5, with TRBD1 matching over 9 bases. There are 14 residues in the CDR3. The J segment lost 4 bases and the V segment lost 4 bases, leaving 5 bases of the junction unmatched. Germline V gene data show CDR1 as SGHRS and CDR2 as YFSETQ. The CDR3 protein is CASSGTGGPETQYF. CDR3 DNA sequence: TGCGCCAGCAGCGGCACAGGGGGCCCAGAGACCCAGTACTTC.

This clone has more than one count but fewer than ten. J is TRBJ2-2 and V is TRBV11-2, with D tentatively TRBD1 (6 bases). CDR3 length: 18 amino acids. V was clipped by 3 bases and J by 3 bases, with 20 bases between them. The V gene's germline CDR1 is SGHAT and CDR2 FQNNGV. In DNA form, the CDR3 reads TGTGCCAGCAGCTTTCATATGAACCCGGGACAAGACACCGGGGAGCTGTTTTTT. Protein product: CASSFHMNPGQDTGELFF.

This clone has just a few counts. The chain has TRBV5-6 and TRBJ2-5; 10 bases map to TRBD2. The CDR3 sequence is 15 residues long. In germline, CDR1 is SGHDT, CDR2 YYEEEE. Germline trimming cut 2 bases from V and 3 bases from J; bases unmatched to any gene: 4. This CDR3 reads CASSFGLAGEETQYF. DNA for the CDR3: TGTGCCAGCAGCTTTGGCCTAGCGGGAGAAGAGACCCAGTACTTC. Combining the CDR3 with reference TRBV5-6 and TRBJ2-5 gives the whole variable domain DAGVTQSPTHLIKTRGQQVTLRCSPKSGHDTVSWYQQALGQGPQFIFQYYEEEERQRGNFPDRFSGHQFPNYSSELNVNALLLGDSALYLCASSFGLAGEETQYFGPGTRLLVL.

The V call is TRBV29-1, the J call TRBJ2-5, with 7 bases that match TRBD2. The V gene end was trimmed by 0 bases and the J gene end by 13 bases; junction bases not matched to a gene: 8. This CDR3 contains 12 residues. Per germline, CDR1 SQVTM and CDR2 ANQGSEA. This chain's CDR3 is CSVEDWREPRYF. In nucleotides, the CDR3 is TGCAGCGTTGAAGATTGGCGGGAGCCCAGGTACTTC.

The chain has TRBV5-1 and TRBJ1-4, with D unclear. The V end was cut by 1 base, the J end by 2 bases, with 9 bases between. This CDR3 is built from 15 residues. Germline V gives CDR1 SGHRS, CDR2 YFSETQ. In DNA, the CDR3 is TGCGCCAGCAGCTTGTCGGCAGCGACTAATGAAAAACTGTTTTTT. Residues: CASSLSAATNEKLFF.

This sequence joins TRBV5-6 and TRBJ2-3; D call uncertain. Germline values: CDR1 SGHDT, CDR2 YYEEEE. This CDR3 is built from 12 residues. Trimming cost V 2 bases and J 5 bases, with 6 bases left between them. The CDR3 DNA follows: TGTGCCAGCAGCTTATCTGGAGATACGCAGTATTTT. This translates into CASSLSGDTQYF.

This chain joins TRBV2 and TRBJ2-1; 7 bases align to TRBD2. The V gene end was trimmed by 5 bases and the J gene end by 1 base; junction bases not matched to a gene: 8. CDR3 length: 16 residues. Germline CDR1 is SNHLY and CDR2 is FYNNEI. The CDR3, as DNA: TGTGCCAGCAGTCTCCTAGCGGTTACGTCCTACAATGAGCAGTTCTTC. It codes for CASSLLAVTSYNEQFF.

This clone was counted a few times. V usage is TRBV6-4 and J usage is TRBJ2-2; tentatively, D is TRBD1 (5 bases). The CDR3 has 14 residues. V was clipped by 7 bases and J by 5 bases, with 14 bases between them. Germline-derived CDR1 and CDR2 are MRHNA and SNTAGT. CDR3 bases: TGTGCCAGCACCAAAAGGCAGGGAACCGGGGAGCTGTTTTTT. Translation: CASTKRQGTGELFF.

The chain links TRBV18 to TRBJ1-1; D call uncertain. This CDR3 spans 14 amino acids. Germline V gene sequence: CDR1 KGHSH, CDR2 LQKENI. Trimming shortened V by 5 bases and J by 6 bases, and 16 bases separated the two germline ends. The CDR3 spells CASSAGVDGPEAFF. The CDR3 coding sequence is TGTGCCAGCTCAGCAGGAGTGGACGGTCCTGAAGCTTTCTTT.

This chain connects TRBV7-3 to TRBJ2-2, with D tentatively TRBD2 (5 bases). The CDR3 consists of 16 residues. V lost 5 bases and J 0 bases, leaving 13 bases between the germline ends. Germline V gene sequence: CDR1 SGHTA, CDR2 FQGTGA. Here the CDR3 DNA reads TGTGCCAGCAGCCAATCCGGGGTTACGAACACCGGGGAGCTGTTTTTT. This gives the protein CASSQSGVTNTGELFF.

The chain carries TRBV5-1 and TRBJ2-5; 8 nucleotides agree with TRBD2. The CDR3 totals 13 residues. Germline V gene lookup returns CDR1 SGHRS and CDR2 YFSETQ. V was pared by 5 bases and J by 5 bases, with 5 bases of the junction left unmatched. The CDR3 loop is CASSFSGIETQYF. The CDR3 DNA reads TGCGCCAGCAGTTTTAGCGGGATCGAGACCCAGTACTTC. The whole variable domain, remainder taken from reference TRBV5-1 and TRBJ2-5, is KAGVTQTPRYLIKTRGQQVTLSCSPISGHRSVSWYQQTPGQGLQFLFEYFSETQRNKGNFPGRFSGRQFSNSRSEMNVSTLELGDSALYLCASSFSGIETQYFGPGTRLLVL.

This chain links TRBV6-6 with TRBJ1-3; no clear D gene. V was trimmed by 6 bases and J by 2 bases, leaving 11 bases between them. This CDR3 has 14 amino acids. Germline V gene data show CDR1 as MNHNY and CDR2 as SVGAGI (reference sequence). CDR3 coding DNA: TGTGCCAGCAGCACCGAGGGTACTGGAAACACCATATATTTT. Encoded protein: CASSTEGTGNTIYF.

The V call is TRBV27, the J call TRBJ1-5; D possibly corresponds to TRBD1 (5 bases). This CDR3 is built from 15 residues. Germline loops: CDR1 MNHEY, CDR2 SMNVEV (reference sequence). V dropped 1 base and J dropped 2 bases, with 9 bases sitting between them. CDR3 loop: CASSLWGGGNQPQHF. Here the CDR3 DNA reads TGTGCCAGCAGTTTATGGGGGGGAGGCAATCAGCCCCAGCATTTT.

The chain employs TRBV9 and TRBJ2-3, with D perhaps matching TRBD2 (6 bases). CDR3 length: 15 residues. V dropped 3 bases and J dropped 5 bases, with 16 bases sitting between them. Germline V lookup: CDR1 SGDLS, CDR2 YYNGEE. The CDR3 nucleotides read TGTGCCAGCAGCGCCTCGCGGGGCTCTGAAGATACGCAGTATTTT. It translates to CASSASRGSEDTQYF.

In its sample, this clone was seen a few times. The genes are TRBV4-1 and TRBJ2-7, with D uncertain. The CDR3 sequence is 13 residues long. Germline CDR1 reads MGHRA; CDR2 reads YSYEKL. Trimming cost V 4 bases and J 4 bases, with 11 bases left between them. The chain's CDR3 is CASSPVGWYEQYF. CDR3 DNA sequence: TGCGCCAGCAGCCCCGTCGGGTGGTACGAGCAGTACTTC.

This chain uses TRBV28 with TRBJ1-1, with D unresolved. The germline V gene encodes CDR1 MDHEN and CDR2 SYDVKM. The V gene lost 6 bases and the J gene lost 1 base, with 9 bases spanning the gap. The CDR3 is made up of 13 amino acids. DNA for the CDR3: TGTGCCAGCAGAGAGGGCTGGAACACTGAAGCTTTCTTT. It encodes CASREGWNTEAFF. Based on the CDR3 plus reference TRBV28 and TRBJ1-1, the full variable domain is DVKVTQSSRYLVKRTGEKVFLECVQDMDHENMFWYRQDPGLGLRLIYFSYDVKMKEKGDIPEGYSVSREKKERFSLILESASTNQTSMYLCASREGWNTEAFFGQGTRLTVV.

This clone was recorded a few times. The V call is TRBV25-1, the J call TRBJ1-3; D remains unclear. Trimming stripped 3 bases from V and 0 bases from J, with 6 bases between. CDR1 and CDR2 (germline): MGHDK, SYGVNS. The length of the CDR3 is 14 residues. The CDR3 spells CASSDPDSGNTIYF. The CDR3 DNA reads TGTGCCAGCAGTGACCCTGACTCTGGAAACACCATATATTTT.

The genes are TRBV20-1 and TRBJ2-7, with D uncertain. This CDR3 spans 11 amino acids. V lost 3 bases to trimming and J lost 3 bases, with 6 bases between them. Germline CDR1 reads DFQATT; CDR2 reads SNEGSKA (reference sequence). The CDR3 DNA reads TGCAGTGCTAGTCCCTACTACGAGCAGTACTTC. This codes for CSASPYYEQYF.